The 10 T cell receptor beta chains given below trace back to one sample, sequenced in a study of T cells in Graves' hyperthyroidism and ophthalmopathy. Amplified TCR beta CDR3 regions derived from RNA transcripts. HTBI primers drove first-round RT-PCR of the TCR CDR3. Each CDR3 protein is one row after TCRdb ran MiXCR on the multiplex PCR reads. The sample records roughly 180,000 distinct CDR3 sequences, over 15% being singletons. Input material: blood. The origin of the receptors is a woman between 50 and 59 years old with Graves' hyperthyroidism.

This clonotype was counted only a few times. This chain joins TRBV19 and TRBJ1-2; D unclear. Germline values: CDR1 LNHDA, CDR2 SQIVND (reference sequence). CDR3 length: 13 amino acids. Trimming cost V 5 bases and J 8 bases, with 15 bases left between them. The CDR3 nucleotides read TGTGCCAGTAGTCCGAACACGGCGGGCGGCTACACCTTC. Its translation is CASSPNTAGGYTF.

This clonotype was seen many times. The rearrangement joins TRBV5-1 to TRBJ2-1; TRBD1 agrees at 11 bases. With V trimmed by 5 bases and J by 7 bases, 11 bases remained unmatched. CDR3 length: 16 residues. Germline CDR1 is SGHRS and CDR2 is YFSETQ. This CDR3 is CASSVDGTGGINEQFF. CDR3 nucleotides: TGCGCCAGCAGTGTTGACGGGACAGGGGGTATTAATGAGCAGTTCTTC.

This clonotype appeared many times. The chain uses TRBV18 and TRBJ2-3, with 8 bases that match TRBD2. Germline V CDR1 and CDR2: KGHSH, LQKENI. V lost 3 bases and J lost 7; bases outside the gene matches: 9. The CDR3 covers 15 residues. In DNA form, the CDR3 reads TGTGCCAGCTCACCGCCGGGACTAGGACCTTATACGCAGTATTTT. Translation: CASSPPGLGPYTQYF.

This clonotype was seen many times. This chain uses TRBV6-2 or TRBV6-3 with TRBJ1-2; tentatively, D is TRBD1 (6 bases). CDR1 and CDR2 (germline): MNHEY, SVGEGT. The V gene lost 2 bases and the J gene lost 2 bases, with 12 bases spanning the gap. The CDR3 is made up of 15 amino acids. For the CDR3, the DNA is TGTGCCAGCAGTTACAACGGACAGCGAAACTATGGCTACACCTTC. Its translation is CASSYNGQRNYGYTF.

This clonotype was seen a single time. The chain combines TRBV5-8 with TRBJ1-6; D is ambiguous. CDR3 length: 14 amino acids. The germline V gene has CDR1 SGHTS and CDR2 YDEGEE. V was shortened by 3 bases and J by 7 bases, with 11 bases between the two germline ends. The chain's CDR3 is CASSSPSENSPLHF. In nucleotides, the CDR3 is TGTGCCAGCAGCTCCCCCTCGGAGAATTCACCCCTCCACTTT. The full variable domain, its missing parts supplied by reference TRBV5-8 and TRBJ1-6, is EAGVTQSPTHLIKTRGQQATLRCSPISGHTSVYWYQQALGLGLQFLLWYDEGEERNRGNFPPRFSGRQFPNYSSELNVNALELEDSALYLCASSSPSENSPLHFGNGTRLTVT.

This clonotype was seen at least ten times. CDR3 sequence reads: CASSPPGLAGSGETQYF. CDR3 DNA sequence: TGTGCCAGCTCACCACCGGGACTAGCGGGGAGTGGAGAGACCCAGTACTTC. The chain uses TRBV18 and TRBJ2-5; TRBD2 matches 13 bases. The CDR3 length is 17 residues. The germline V gene has CDR1 KGHSH and CDR2 LQKENI. After removal of 0 bases from V and 4 bases from J, the junction contained 5 bases not matched to a gene.

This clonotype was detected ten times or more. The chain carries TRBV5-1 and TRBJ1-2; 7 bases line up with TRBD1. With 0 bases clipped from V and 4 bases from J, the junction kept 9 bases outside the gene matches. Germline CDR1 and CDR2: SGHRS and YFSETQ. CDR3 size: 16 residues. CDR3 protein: CASSLGIRQGPYGYTF. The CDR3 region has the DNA TGCGCCAGCAGCTTGGGTATCCGACAGGGCCCCTATGGCTACACCTTC.

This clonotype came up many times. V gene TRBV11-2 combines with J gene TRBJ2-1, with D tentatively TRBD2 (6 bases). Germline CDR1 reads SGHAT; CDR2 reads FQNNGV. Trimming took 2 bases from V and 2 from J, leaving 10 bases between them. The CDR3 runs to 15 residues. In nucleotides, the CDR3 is TGTGCCAGCAGCTTATTCGGAGGGACCTACAATGAGCAGTTCTTC. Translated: CASSLFGGTYNEQFF.

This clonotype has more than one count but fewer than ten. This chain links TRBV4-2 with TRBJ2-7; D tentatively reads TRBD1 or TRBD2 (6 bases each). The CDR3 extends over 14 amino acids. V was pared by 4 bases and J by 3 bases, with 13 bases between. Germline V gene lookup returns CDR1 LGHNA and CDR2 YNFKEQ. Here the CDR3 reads CASSPRGVDYEQYF. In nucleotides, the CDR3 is TGTGCCAGCAGCCCGAGGGGGGTAGACTACGAGCAGTACTTC.

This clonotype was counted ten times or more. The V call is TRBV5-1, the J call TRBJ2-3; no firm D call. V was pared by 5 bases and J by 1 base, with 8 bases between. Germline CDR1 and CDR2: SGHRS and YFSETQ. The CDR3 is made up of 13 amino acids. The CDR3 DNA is TGCGCCAGCAGGAAGTCGGGCACAGATACGCAGTATTTT. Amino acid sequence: CASRKSGTDTQYF.